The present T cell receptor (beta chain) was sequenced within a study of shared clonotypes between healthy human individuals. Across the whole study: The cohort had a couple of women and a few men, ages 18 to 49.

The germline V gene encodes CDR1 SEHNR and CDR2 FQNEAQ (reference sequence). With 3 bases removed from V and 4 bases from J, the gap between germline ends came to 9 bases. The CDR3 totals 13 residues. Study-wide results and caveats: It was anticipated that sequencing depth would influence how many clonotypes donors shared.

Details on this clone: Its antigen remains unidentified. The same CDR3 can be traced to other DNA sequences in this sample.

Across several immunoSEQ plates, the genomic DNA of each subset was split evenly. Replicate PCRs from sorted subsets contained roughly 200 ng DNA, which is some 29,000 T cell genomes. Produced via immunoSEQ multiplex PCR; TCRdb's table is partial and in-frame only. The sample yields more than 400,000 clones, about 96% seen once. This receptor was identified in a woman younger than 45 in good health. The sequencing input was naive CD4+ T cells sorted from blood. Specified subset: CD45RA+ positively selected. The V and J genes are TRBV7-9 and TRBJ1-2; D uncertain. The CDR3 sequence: CASSFSDSYGYTF. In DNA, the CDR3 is TGTGCCAGCAGCTTCTCAGACTCCTATGGCTACACCTTC.